The present T cell receptor (beta chain) was sequenced within a study of blood T cells in healthy people across ages. General study points: Per million T cells, the diversity of TCR beta decreased roughly linearly as age advanced.

On this clonotype: Its matching antigen is unknown. With a much larger clone just one base away, this may be a read error.

Drawing of peripheral blood yielded ten milliliters from each donor. PBMCs were isolated at a quantity of at least 6.5 million per sample. For the second PCR, which ran for roughly 7 to 11 cycles, a sample-barcoded 5' primer and a J-beta primer mix were used. Each of the samples gave a minimum of 2.5 million paired-end reads that contained CDR3. TCRdb independently ran MiXCR on the 5' RACE reads; one entry per CDR3 protein. The sample has around 1,500,000 distinct CDR3 sequences, under 30% seen once. The V gene's germline CDR1 is SGHAT and CDR2 FQNNGV. The CDR3 has 14 amino acids. The TCR comes from a woman aged 25 to 39 in good health. The sequenced material came from blood. The chain is built from TRBV11-2 and TRBJ2-1; no firm D call. The CDR3 region is CASSLWATYKEQFF. The CDR3 coding sequence is TGTGCCAGCAGCTTATGGGCGACCTACAAGGAGCAGTTCTTC.